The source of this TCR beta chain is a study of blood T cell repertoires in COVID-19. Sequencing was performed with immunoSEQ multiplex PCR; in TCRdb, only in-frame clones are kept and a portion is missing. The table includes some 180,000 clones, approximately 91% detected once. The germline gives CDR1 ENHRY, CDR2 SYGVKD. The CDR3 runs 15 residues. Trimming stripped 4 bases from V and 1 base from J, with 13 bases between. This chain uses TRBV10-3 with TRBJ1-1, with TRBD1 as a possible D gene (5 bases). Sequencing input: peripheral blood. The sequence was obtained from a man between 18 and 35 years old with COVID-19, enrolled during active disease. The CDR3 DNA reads TGTGCCATCAGTGGGGGGGGTTTGAGGAACACTGAAGCTTTCTTT. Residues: CAISGGGLRNTEAFF.